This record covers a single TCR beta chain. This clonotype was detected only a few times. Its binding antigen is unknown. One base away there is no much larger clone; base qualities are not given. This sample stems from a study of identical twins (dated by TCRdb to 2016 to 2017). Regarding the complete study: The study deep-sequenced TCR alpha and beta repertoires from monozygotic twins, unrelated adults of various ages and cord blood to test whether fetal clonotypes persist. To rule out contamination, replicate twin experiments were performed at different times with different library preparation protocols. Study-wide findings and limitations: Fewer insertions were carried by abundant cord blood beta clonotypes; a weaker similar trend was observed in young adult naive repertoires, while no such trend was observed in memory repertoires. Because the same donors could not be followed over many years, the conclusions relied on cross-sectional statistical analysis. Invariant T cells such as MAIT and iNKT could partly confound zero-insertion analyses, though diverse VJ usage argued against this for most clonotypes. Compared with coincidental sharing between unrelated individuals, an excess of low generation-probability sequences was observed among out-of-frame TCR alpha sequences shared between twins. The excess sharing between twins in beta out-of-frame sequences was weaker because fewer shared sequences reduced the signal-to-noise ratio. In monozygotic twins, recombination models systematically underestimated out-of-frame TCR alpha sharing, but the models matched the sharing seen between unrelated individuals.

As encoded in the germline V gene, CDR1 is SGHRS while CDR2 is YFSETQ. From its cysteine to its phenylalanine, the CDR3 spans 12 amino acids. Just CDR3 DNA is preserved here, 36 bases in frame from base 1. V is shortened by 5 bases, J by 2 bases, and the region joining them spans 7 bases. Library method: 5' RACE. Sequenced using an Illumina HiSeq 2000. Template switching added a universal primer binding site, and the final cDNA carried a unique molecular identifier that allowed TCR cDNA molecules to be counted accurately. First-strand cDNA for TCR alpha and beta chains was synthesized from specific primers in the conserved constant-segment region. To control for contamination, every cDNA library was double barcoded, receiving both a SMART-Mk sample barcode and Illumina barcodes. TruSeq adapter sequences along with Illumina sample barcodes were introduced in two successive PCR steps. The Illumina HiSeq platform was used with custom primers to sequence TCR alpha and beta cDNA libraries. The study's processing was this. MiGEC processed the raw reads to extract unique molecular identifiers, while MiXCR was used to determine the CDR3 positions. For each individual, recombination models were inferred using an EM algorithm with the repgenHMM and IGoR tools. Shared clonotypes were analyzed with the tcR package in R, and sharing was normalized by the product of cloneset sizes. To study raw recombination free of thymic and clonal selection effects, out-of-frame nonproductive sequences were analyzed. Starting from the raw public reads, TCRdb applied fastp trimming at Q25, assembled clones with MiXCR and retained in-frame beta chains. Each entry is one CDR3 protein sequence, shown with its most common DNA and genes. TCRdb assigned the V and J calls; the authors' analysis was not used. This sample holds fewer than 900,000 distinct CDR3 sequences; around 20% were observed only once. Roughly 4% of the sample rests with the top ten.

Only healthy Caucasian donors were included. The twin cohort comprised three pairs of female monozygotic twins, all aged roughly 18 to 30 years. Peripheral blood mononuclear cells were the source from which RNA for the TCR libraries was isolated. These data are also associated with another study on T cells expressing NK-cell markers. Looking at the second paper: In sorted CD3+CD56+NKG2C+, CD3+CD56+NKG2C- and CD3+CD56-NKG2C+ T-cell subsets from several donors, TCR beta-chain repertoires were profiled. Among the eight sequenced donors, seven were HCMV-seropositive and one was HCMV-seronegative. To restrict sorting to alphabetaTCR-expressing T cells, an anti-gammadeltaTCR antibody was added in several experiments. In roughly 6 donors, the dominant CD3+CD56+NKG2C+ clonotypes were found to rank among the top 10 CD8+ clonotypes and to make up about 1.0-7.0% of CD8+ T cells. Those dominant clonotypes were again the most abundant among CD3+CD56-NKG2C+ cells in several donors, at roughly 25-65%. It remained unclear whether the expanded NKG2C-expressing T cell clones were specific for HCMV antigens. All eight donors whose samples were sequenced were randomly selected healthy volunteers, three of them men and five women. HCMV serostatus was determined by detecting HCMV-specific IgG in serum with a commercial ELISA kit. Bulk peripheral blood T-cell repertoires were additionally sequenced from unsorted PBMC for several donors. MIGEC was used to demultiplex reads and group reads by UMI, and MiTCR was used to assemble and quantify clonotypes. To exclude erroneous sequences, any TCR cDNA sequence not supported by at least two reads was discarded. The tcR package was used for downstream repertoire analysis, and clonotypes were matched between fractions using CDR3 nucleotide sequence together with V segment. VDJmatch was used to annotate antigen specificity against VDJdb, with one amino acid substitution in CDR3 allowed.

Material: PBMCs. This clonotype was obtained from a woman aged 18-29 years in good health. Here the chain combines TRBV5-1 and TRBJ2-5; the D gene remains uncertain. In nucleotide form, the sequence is TGCGCCAGCAGGGACGTACAAGAGACCCAGTACTTC. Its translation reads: CASRDVQETQYF.